The 23 T cell receptor beta chains given below trace back to one sample, sequenced in a study of low-dose radiotherapy and immunotherapy resistance in tumors. Described time point: after trial treatment. Documented treatment: LDRT plus nivolumab, ipilimumab, low-dose cyclophosphamide and aspirin (RACIN trial). Alpha- and beta-chain coverage of first-strand cDNA came from TRAV- and TRBV-specific primers. TCR amplification involved around 22 PCR cycles with a constant-region primer and V-primer adapter. In TCRdb, the reads were re-called with MiXCR into one record per CDR3 protein. The sample has roughly 95,000 distinct CDR3 sequences, about 20% seen once. This material consisted of PBMCs, taken after low-dose radiotherapy plus immunotherapy. The receptors originated from a female donor with ovarian cancer.

This clonotype was detected many times. The chain links TRBV5-1 to TRBJ2-2; possibly TRBD1 for D (5 bases). The CDR3 totals 15 residues. Trimming removed 0 bases at V and 4 bases at J, with 10 bases between. Germline V gives CDR1 SGHRS, CDR2 YFSETQ. The CDR3 spells CASSLGGTFTGELFF. CDR3 DNA sequence: TGCGCCAGCAGCTTGGGGGGCACCTTCACCGGGGAGCTGTTTTTT.

In this sample, this clonotype turned up many times. The genes are TRBV12-3 or TRBV12-4 and TRBJ2-6; D remains ambiguous. The length of the CDR3 is 15 residues. The V gene lost 5 bases and the J gene lost 5 bases, with 13 bases spanning the gap. CDR3 nucleotide sequence: TGTGCCAGCAGTCGGCTGGGGTATAGGGCCAACGTCCTGACTTTC. Its translation is CASSRLGYRANVLTF.

This clonotype was found many times. The rearrangement uses TRBV2 and TRBJ2-7; D possibly matches TRBD1 or TRBD2 (7 bases each). Germline V lookup: CDR1 SNHLY, CDR2 FYNNEI. The CDR3 length is 17 residues. The germline V and J ends were trimmed by 3 bases and 4 bases, with 22 bases remaining between them. The CDR3 is CASSDRRGTAGGYEQYF. DNA for the CDR3: TGTGCCAGCAGTGATAGGAGAGGGACAGCCGGGGGGTACGAGCAGTACTTC.

Concerning this clonotype itself: This clone may be a read error of a much larger clone one base away. J is TRBJ1-4 and V is TRBV30; unclear D gene. The CDR3 loop spans 13 amino acids. Germline CDR1 reads GTSNPN; CDR2 reads SVGIG (reference sequence). V lost 2 bases, J lost 8 bases, and 12 bases lay in between. CDR3 protein: CAWSSLLGEKLFF. In DNA, the CDR3 is TGTGCCTGGAGTAGCCTTTTGGGCGAAAAACTGTTTTTT.

The chain uses TRBV2 and TRBJ1-6; a weak D match, TRBD1 (6 bases). The V and J ends lost 4 bases and 10 bases respectively, with 14 bases between them. Germline CDR1 is SNHLY and CDR2 is FYNNEI. The CDR3 is 14 amino acids. This CDR3 is CASSVQGLVSPLHF. The CDR3 DNA reads TGTGCCAGCAGTGTGCAGGGGTTAGTCTCACCCCTCCACTTT.

This clonotype was picked up many times. V and J are TRBV5-4 and TRBJ2-1, with 13 bases that match TRBD2. The CDR3 covers 19 residues. The V gene's germline CDR1 is SGHNT and CDR2 YYREEE (reference sequence). V lost 4 bases, J lost 3 bases, and 13 bases stayed unmatched. The CDR3 sequence is CASSPRGTSGAGDYNEQFF. The CDR3 DNA reads as TGTGCCAGCAGCCCCCGAGGGACTAGCGGGGCCGGGGACTACAATGAGCAGTTCTTC.

There are a few counts of this clonotype. The DNA of the CDR3 is TGCGCCAGCAGCTTTTTCGGGACTAGCGGGGGCCAGGTAGACATTCAGTACTTC. Translating gives CASSFFGTSGGQVDIQYF. The rearrangement joins TRBV5-1 to TRBJ2-4, with TRBD2 identical over 14 bases. Germline CDR1 is SGHRS and CDR2 is YFSETQ. The CDR3 has 18 amino acids. The ends lost 2 bases at V and 8 bases at J; junction bases unmatched: 12. Filled out from reference TRBV5-1 and TRBJ2-4, the complete variable domain reads KAGVTQTPRYLIKTRGQQVTLSCSPISGHRSVSWYQQTPGQGLQFLFEYFSETQRNKGNFPGRFSGRQFSNSRSEMNVSTLELGDSALYLCASSFFGTSGGQVDIQYFGAGTRLSVL.

As regards this clonotype: A much larger clone sits a single nucleotide away, making a read error possible. The chain employs TRBV6-6 and TRBJ2-7, with D perhaps TRBD2 (5 bases). The germline CDR1 and CDR2 sequences are MNHNY and SVGAGI (reference sequence). The CDR3 sequence is 14 residues long. The CDR3 reads CASSYSAADYEQHF. In DNA form, the CDR3 reads TGTGCCAGCAGTTACTCTGCGGCTGACTACGAGCAGCACTTC.

As regards this clonotype: A much larger clone is a single base away; this may be a read error. The J gene is TRBJ2-5, the V gene TRBV20-1; D not resolved. The CDR3 loop spans 13 amino acids. V was shortened by 6 bases and J by 5 bases, with 16 bases between the two germline ends. Per germline, CDR1 DFQATT and CDR2 SNEGSKA (reference sequence). CDR3 sequence: CSATAAVGETQYF. The DNA of the CDR3 is TGCAGTGCAACGGCCGCGGTGGGGGAGACCCAGTACTTC.

This clonotype was seen more than once but under ten times. This chain joins TRBV11-2 and TRBJ1-6, with 7 nucleotides matching TRBD1. V shed 0 bases and J 8 bases; nucleotides not matched to a gene: 10. Germline loops: CDR1 SGHAT, CDR2 FQNNGV. This CDR3 is 17 amino acids long. CDR3 DNA sequence: TGTGCCAGCAGCTTAGATCTTCCAGGGGGAAAGGATTCACCCCTCCACTTT. Its protein is CASSLDLPGGKDSPLHF.

The chain recombines TRBV29-1 with TRBJ2-7; tentatively, D is TRBD2 (6 bases). V was trimmed by 7 bases and J by 7 bases, leaving 20 bases between them. Germline assignment: CDR1 SQVTM and CDR2 ANQGSEA. The CDR3 is made up of 13 amino acids. The CDR3 DNA reads as TGCAGCGCTAAAGACGCGATCGGAGGGGAGCAGTACTTC. It translates to CSAKDAIGGEQYF.

In its sample, this clonotype was seen many times. V usage is TRBV6-6 and J usage is TRBJ2-7; D is perhaps TRBD1 or TRBD2 (5 bases each). Germline V lookup: CDR1 MNHNY, CDR2 SVGAGI (reference sequence). The V end was cut by 5 bases, the J end by 6 bases, with 20 bases between. The CDR3 totals 15 residues. CDR3 loop: CASSESWRGVREQYF. CDR3 nucleotides: TGTGCCAGCAGTGAATCCTGGCGAGGGGTCCGCGAGCAGTACTTC.

This clonotype was seen at least ten times. The V and J genes are TRBV6-2 or TRBV6-3 and TRBJ2-2; D is perhaps TRBD2 (6 bases). Trimming left V 6 bases short and J 5 bases short, with 13 bases between. Germline CDR1 is MNHEY and CDR2 is SVGEGT. This CDR3 is 14 amino acids long. CDR3 sequence (DNA): TGTGCCAGCAGACCGGGGGTCGGAACCGGGGAGCTGTTTTTT. Amino acids: CASRPGVGTGELFF.

This clonotype came up many times. This chain joins TRBV20-1 and TRBJ2-5, with 12 bases that match TRBD2. This CDR3 region has 16 residues. Looked up from germline, CDR1 is DFQATT and CDR2 is SNEGSKA (reference sequence). V lost 2 bases and J lost 4; bases outside the gene matches: 8. The CDR3 region is CSARSSRGLAGETQYF. CDR3 nucleotide sequence: TGCAGTGCTAGATCTTCCCGGGGACTAGCGGGAGAGACCCAGTACTTC.

This clonotype was observed at least ten times. V usage is TRBV2 and J usage is TRBJ2-1, with TRBD2 matching 14 bases. The CDR3 spans 17 residues. V gave up 1 base and J gave up 9 bases; unmatched junction bases: 8. CDR1 and CDR2 from the germline V gene are SNHLY and FYNNEI. CDR3: CASSEEATSGGGSEQFF. CDR3 nucleotide sequence: TGTGCCAGCAGTGAAGAGGCGACTAGCGGGGGGGGGAGTGAGCAGTTCTTC.

The chain combines TRBV19 with TRBJ1-2; tentative D call: TRBD1 (5 bases). Trimming stripped 3 bases from V and 4 bases from J, with 21 bases between. Per the germline V gene, CDR1 is LNHDA and CDR2 is SQIVND (reference sequence). The CDR3 runs 17 residues. CDR3 in DNA: TGTGCCAGTAGTATCGGTACCCAGGGAAGGGCGGGCTATGGCTACACCTTC. This codes for CASSIGTQGRAGYGYTF.

This clonotype was counted many times. J is TRBJ2-5 and V is TRBV29-1; TRBD1 aligns across 8 bases. With V trimmed by 6 bases and J by 4 bases, 7 bases remained unmatched. Germline assignment: CDR1 SQVTM and CDR2 ANQGSEA. This CDR3 contains 13 residues. In DNA, the CDR3 is TGCAGCGTGGATACAGGGACAGGAGAGACCCAGTACTTC. Its translation is CSVDTGTGETQYF.

This clonotype was seen repeatedly, ten times or more. The chain employs TRBV11-3 and TRBJ2-3; no clear D. The CDR3 is 11 residues long. Germline V lookup: CDR1 SGHNT, CDR2 YENEEA. Trimming took off 5 bases at V and 6 bases at J, with 6 bases between the two ends. The CDR3 DNA is TGTGCCAGCAGCCAGCGCGATACGCAGTATTTT. Translation: CASSQRDTQYF.

This clonotype has ten or more counts. This rearrangement joins TRBV6-1 to TRBJ2-3; 9 bases line up with TRBD2. Germline V gives CDR1 MNHNS, CDR2 SASEGT. After removal of 4 bases from V and 6 bases from J, the junction contained 5 bases not matched to a gene. The CDR3 runs 14 residues. In nucleotides, the CDR3 is TGTGCCAGCAGTGGAGCGGGAGGTTGGGATACGCAGTATTTT. This translates into CASSGAGGWDTQYF.

On this clonotype: One end of the junction varies from germline; a read error may be responsible. The chain joins TRBV5-1 to TRBJ2-7; 8 bases match TRBD1. In germline, CDR1 is SGHRS, CDR2 YFSETQ. CDR3 length: 16 amino acids. CDR3 loop: CARSSPRTGIGYEQYF. For the CDR3, the DNA is TGCGCCCGCAGCTCTCCCCGGACAGGGATCGGCTACGAGCAGTACTTC.

The rearrangement links TRBV28 to TRBJ1-5, with a weak D call TRBD1 (6 bases). Germline loops: CDR1 MDHEN, CDR2 SYDVKM. The length of the CDR3 is 14 residues. Trimming shortened V by 9 bases and J by 0 bases, and 12 bases separated the two germline ends. In DNA form, the CDR3 reads TGTGCCAGTCGACAGGAATTTAGCAATCAGCCCCAGCATTTT. Protein: CASRQEFSNQPQHF.

This clonotype was found many times. V is TRBV18 and J is TRBJ2-3; possible D gene TRBD2, 6 bases. Trimming took 3 bases from V and 2 from J, leaving 18 bases between them. Germline values: CDR1 KGHSH, CDR2 LQKENI. This CDR3 comprises 17 residues. CDR3 in amino acids: CASSPGTGTFITDTQYF. The CDR3 DNA follows: TGTGCCAGCTCACCCGGAACCGGGACTTTCATCACAGATACGCAGTATTTT.

The sample holds one count of this clonotype. This may come from a read error, since a much larger clone is one base off. The chain uses TRBV7-2 and TRBJ2-1; no clear D. This CDR3 comprises 15 residues. V lost 5 bases, J lost 10 bases, and 21 bases lay in between. CDR1 SGHTA and CDR2 FQGNSA come from the germline V gene. This chain's CDR3 is CASSPVAGLTYEQFF. The CDR3 DNA reads as TGTGCCAGCAGCCCTGTGGCAGGCCTCACCTACGAGCAGTTCTTC.